These 8 T cell receptor beta chains share one sample of origin, sequenced in a study of Tregs in tolerant kidney transplant recipients. The method was immunoSEQ multiplex PCR; TCRdb's version includes in-frame clones alone and lacks a portion of them. This table holds 60,000 or so clones, approximately 85% found once. The material sequenced was Tregs from blood, taken before the transplant. Receptors originate from a human donor who received a combined kidney and bone marrow transplant.

The CDR3 DNA sequence: TGTGCCATCGCAGGGACAGGGGATTGGGAGCAGTACTTC. Translating it yields CAIAGTGDWEQYF. The chain links TRBV10-3 to TRBJ2-7; 10 positions agree with TRBD1. This CDR3 comprises 13 residues. V trimming: 8 bases; J trimming: 7 bases; junction bases outside the gene matches: 8. Germline CDR1 reads ENHRY; CDR2 reads SYGVKD.

The rearrangement links TRBV11-2 to TRBJ2-7; TRBD1 might be the D (6 bases). Per germline, CDR1 SGHAT and CDR2 FQNNGV. CDR3 length equals 14 residues. V was cut by 5 bases and J by 2 bases, with 13 bases left in between. DNA of the CDR3: TGTGCCAGCAGCATCCAACAGGGTGCCTACGAGCAGTACTTC. Translating it yields CASSIQQGAYEQYF.

The V call is TRBV7-2, the J call TRBJ2-2; D may be TRBD1 (5 bases). The CDR3 covers 14 residues. Trimming shortened V by 1 base and J by 8 bases, and 11 bases separated the two germline ends. Germline V lookup: CDR1 SGHTA, CDR2 FQGNSA. DNA for the CDR3: TGTGCCAGCAGCTTAGGGCAGGGCGGAGGGGAGCTGTTTTTT. Protein product: CASSLGQGGGELFF.

This clone was seen just once. The chain uses TRBV28 and TRBJ2-1, with D perhaps TRBD2 (6 bases). CDR1 and CDR2 from the germline V gene are MDHEN and SYDVKM. V lost 5 bases and J 10 bases, leaving 15 bases between the germline ends. CDR3 size: 13 residues. CDR3 DNA sequence: TGTGCCAGCAGTCCACCCCCCCGGGGGGAGCAGTTCTTC. Encoded protein: CASSPPPRGEQFF. The whole variable domain, filled in from reference TRBV28 and TRBJ2-1, reads DVKVTQSSRYLVKRTGEKVFLECVQDMDHENMFWYRQDPGLGLRLIYFSYDVKMKEKGDIPEGYSVSREKKERFSLILESASTNQTSMYLCASSPPPRGEQFFGPGTRLTVL.

In DNA form, the CDR3 reads TGTGCCATTGAGACAGGGTTTGCAGATACGCAGTATTTT. As protein: CAIETGFADTQYF. This chain links TRBV6-1 with TRBJ2-3; 7 bases are shared with TRBD1. The CDR3 contains 13 residues. Germline CDR1 MNHNS, CDR2 SASEGT. V lost 10 bases to trimming and J lost 4 bases; unmatched junction nucleotides: 8.

The chain carries TRBV28 and TRBJ1-5; tentative D call: TRBD1 (5 bases). The CDR3 consists of 15 residues. The germline V gene has CDR1 MDHEN and CDR2 SYDVKM. Trimming took off 6 bases at V and 8 bases at J, with 20 bases between the two ends. The CDR3 DNA reads as TGTGCCAGCAGGTACGGGACTCGGGTGTCGGAGCCCCAGCATTTT. Protein sequence: CASRYGTRVSEPQHF. The full variable domain, in which reference TRBV28 and TRBJ1-5 provide the parts outside the CDR3, is DVKVTQSSRYLVKRTGEKVFLECVQDMDHENMFWYRQDPGLGLRLIYFSYDVKMKEKGDIPEGYSVSREKKERFSLILESASTNQTSMYLCASRYGTRVSEPQHFGDGTRLSIL.

J is TRBJ1-2 and V is TRBV2, with D unclear. This CDR3 is 13 amino acids long. Germline assignment: CDR1 SNHLY and CDR2 FYNNEI. The V end lost 3 bases, the J end lost 2 bases, and 7 bases lay between the germline ends. The CDR3 loop reads CASSEGVNYGYTF. CDR3 nucleotides: TGTGCCAGCAGTGAGGGCGTAAACTATGGCTACACCTTC.

This chain links TRBV19 with TRBJ2-7; no clear D. Germline CDR1 LNHDA, CDR2 SQIVND (reference sequence). Trimming shortened V by 0 bases and J by 0 bases, and 9 bases separated the two germline ends. The CDR3 sequence is 15 residues long. The chain's CDR3 is CASSIDGGISYEQYF. The CDR3 DNA reads as TGTGCCAGTAGTATAGACGGCGGAATCTCCTACGAGCAGTACTTC.